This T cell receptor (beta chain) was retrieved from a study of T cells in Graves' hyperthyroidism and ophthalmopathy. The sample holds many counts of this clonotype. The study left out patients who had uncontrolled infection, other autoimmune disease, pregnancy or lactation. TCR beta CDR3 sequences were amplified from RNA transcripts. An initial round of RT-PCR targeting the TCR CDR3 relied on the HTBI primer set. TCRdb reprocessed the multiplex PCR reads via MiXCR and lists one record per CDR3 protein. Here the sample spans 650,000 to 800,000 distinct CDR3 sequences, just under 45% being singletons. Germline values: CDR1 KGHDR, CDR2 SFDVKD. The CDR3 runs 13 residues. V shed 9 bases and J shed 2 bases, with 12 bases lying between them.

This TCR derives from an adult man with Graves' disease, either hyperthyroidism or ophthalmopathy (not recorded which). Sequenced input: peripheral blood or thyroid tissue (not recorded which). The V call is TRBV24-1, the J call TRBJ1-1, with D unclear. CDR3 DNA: TGTGCCACCGGATCGGGGTCAAACACTGAAGCTTTCTTT. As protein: CATGSGSNTEAFF.